This T cell receptor beta chain was sequenced during a study of Tregs in tolerant kidney transplant recipients. Points on this clone: Its antigen remains unidentified.

This CDR3 comprises 18 residues. Germline CDR1 is SGHKS and CDR2 is YYEKEE (reference sequence). The ends lost 0 bases at V and 2 bases at J; junction bases unmatched: 10. Profiled with immunoSEQ multiplex PCR; TCRdb holds only in-frame clones, not every one. The repertoire holds about 15,000 clones, around 49% seen once, with approximately 3% in the top ten. Recipient PBMCs carried a CFSE label and met irradiated graft donor PBMCs for over five days before FACS sorting. The V call is TRBV5-5, the J call TRBJ2-7; 11 bases match TRBD2. This TCR was sampled from a human patient who received a combined kidney and bone marrow transplant. Sequencing was performed on CD4+ T cells from blood cultured with allogeneic cells, taken before the transplant. DNA for the CDR3: TGTGCCAGCAGCTTGGCCTATTTAGCGGGGGGGCCGACCTACGAGCAGTACTTC. The encoded protein is CASSLAYLAGGPTYEQYF.